The 28 T cell receptor beta chains below were found in one sample sequenced in a study of blood T cell repertoires in COVID-19. Sequencing used immunoSEQ multiplex PCR; TCRdb keeps in-frame clones, though not all of them. The sample records 410,000 or so clones, roughly 90% being singletons. Material: peripheral blood. The receptor set was obtained from a middle-aged woman with COVID-19, enrolled during active disease.

This clone was seen more than once but under ten times. The chain joins TRBV6-6 to TRBJ1-1, with TRBD1 as a possible D gene (5 bases). This CDR3 spans 14 amino acids. Deletions cut 5 bases from V and 1 base from J, with 11 bases between. CDR1 and CDR2 (germline): MNHNY, SVGAGI (reference sequence). This CDR3 reads CASSMRGGNTEAFF. The CDR3 DNA reads as TGTGCCAGCAGTATGCGGGGGGGGAACACTGAAGCTTTCTTT.

This rearrangement joins TRBV7-9 to TRBJ2-7; D is undetermined. The V and J ends lost 3 bases and 1 base respectively, with 10 bases between them. The CDR3 runs 14 residues. CDR1 and CDR2 (germline): SEHNR, FQNEAQ (reference sequence). The CDR3: CASSFGASSYEQYF. CDR3 DNA: TGTGCCAGCAGCTTTGGAGCGAGTTCCTACGAGCAGTACTTC.

The rearrangement joins TRBV6-5 to TRBJ2-1, with 9 bases aligning to TRBD2. CDR3 size: 15 residues. Germline V CDR1 and CDR2: MNHEY, SVGAGI. V lost 2 bases to trimming and J lost 3 bases; unmatched junction nucleotides: 2. CDR3 amino acids: CASSYMTSGYNEQFF. In DNA form, the CDR3 reads TGTGCCAGCAGTTACATGACTAGCGGCTACAATGAGCAGTTCTTC.

This clone showed up just a few times. V gene TRBV27 combines with J gene TRBJ2-1; 8 bases map to TRBD2. The germline V gene encodes CDR1 MNHEY and CDR2 SMNVEV (reference sequence). This CDR3 contains 16 residues. V lost 1 base, J lost 8 bases, and 10 bases stayed unmatched. CDR3 region: CASSLLGGRPLHEQFF. As DNA, the CDR3 is TGTGCCAGCAGTTTATTAGGCGGGAGGCCTTTACATGAGCAGTTCTTC.

V is TRBV10-3 and J is TRBJ2-7; D might be TRBD2 (7 bases). Trimming pared 1 base from V and 0 bases from J, leaving 10 bases between. The CDR3 is 15 amino acids. Germline V gene data show CDR1 as ENHRY and CDR2 as SYGVKD. This chain's CDR3 is CAISEYGGHSYEQYF. In nucleotides, the CDR3 is TGTGCCATCAGTGAGTACGGGGGGCACTCCTACGAGCAGTACTTC.

This chain links TRBV5-6 with TRBJ1-2; a weak D match, TRBD1 (6 bases). The CDR3 has 15 amino acids. The germline V gene has CDR1 SGHDT and CDR2 YYEEEE. V lost 2 bases and J lost 8, with 19 bases in between. The CDR3 reads CASSFGGRRVSGYTF. The CDR3 bases are TGTGCCAGCAGCTTCGGGGGGCGTCGAGTAAGCGGCTACACCTTC.

The CDR3 DNA is TGTGCCAGCAGTAAGACAGGGGGATTTCCTTCTGAAGCTTTCTTT. Its protein product is CASSKTGGFPSEAFF. The chain uses TRBV6-4 and TRBJ1-1, with TRBD1 identical over 9 bases. This CDR3 has 15 residues. The ends lost 5 bases at V and 6 bases at J; junction bases unmatched: 10. Germline V lookup: CDR1 MRHNA, CDR2 SNTAGT.

The chain carries TRBV28 and TRBJ1-4; weak D call: TRBD1 (5 bases). V lost 10 bases, J lost 10 bases, and 19 bases lay in between. CDR1 is MDHEN, CDR2 SYDVKM, per germline. CDR3 length: 13 amino acids. The CDR3 reads CANQPGPGGKLFF. CDR3 DNA: TGTGCCAATCAACCGGGCCCCGGGGGAAAACTGTTTTTT.

The genes are TRBV20-1 and TRBJ2-1; 14 bases fit TRBD2. J lost 8 bases, V lost 3 bases, and 6 bases had no gene match. This CDR3 has 15 amino acids. Germline assignment: CDR1 DFQATT and CDR2 SNEGSKA (reference sequence). As DNA, the CDR3 is TGCAGTGCTAGTTCCGGGACTAGCGGGAGAGATGAGCAGTTCTTC. It translates to CSASSGTSGRDEQFF.

The rearrangement joins TRBV7-2 to TRBJ2-1, with 7 positions matching TRBD1. Trimming removed 5 bases from V and 7 bases from J; junction bases left unmatched: 8. This CDR3 is built from 14 residues. Germline CDR1 is SGHTA and CDR2 is FQGNSA. The CDR3 DNA follows: TGTGCCAGCAGCCCGAGGGGGCGAAAAAATGAGCAGTTCTTC. It translates to CASSPRGRKNEQFF.

The V gene is TRBV19, the J gene TRBJ2-2; 11 bases align to TRBD2. The junction had 8 bases not matched to a gene; V was cut back by 4 bases and J by 4 bases. Germline CDR1 and CDR2: LNHDA and SQIVND (reference sequence). The CDR3 extends over 17 amino acids. CDR3 sequence (DNA): TGTGCCAGTAGTAGAGAACTAGCGGGGGTCATCACCGGGGAGCTGTTTTTT. This sequence encodes CASSRELAGVITGELFF.

This rearrangement joins TRBV24-1 to TRBJ1-2; maybe TRBD1 (6 bases). The CDR3 runs 13 residues. CDR1 KGHDR and CDR2 SFDVKD come from the germline V gene. Trimming cost V 6 bases and J 2 bases, with 9 bases left between them. The CDR3 coding sequence is TGTGCCACCAGTTCACAGGGAAACTATGGCTACACCTTC. Translation: CATSSQGNYGYTF.

This clone was detected a few times. Distinct nucleotide sequences in the sample also encode this CDR3. The V and J genes are TRBV5-1 and TRBJ1-1, with D perhaps TRBD1 (5 bases). The CDR3 length is 14 residues. The V gene lost 0 bases and the J gene lost 0 bases, with 6 bases spanning the gap. The germline V gene encodes CDR1 SGHRS and CDR2 YFSETQ. The CDR3 nucleotides read TGCGCCAGCAGCTTGGACAGGCTGAACACTGAAGCTTTCTTT. Its protein product is CASSLDRLNTEAFF.

The chain recombines TRBV28 with TRBJ1-4; 8 nucleotides align to TRBD1. The CDR3 runs 16 residues. V lost 6 bases and J lost 3; bases outside the gene matches: 9. Germline loops: CDR1 MDHEN, CDR2 SYDVKM. The CDR3 DNA sequence: TGTGCCAGCAGGGGAATAACAGGGGGGGCTAATGAAAAACTGTTTTTT. Its translation is CASRGITGGANEKLFF.

The CDR3 DNA reads as TGTGCCAGCAGTTACGGACAGGGGGATCGCGGCTACACCTTC. It codes for CASSYGQGDRGYTF. The chain links TRBV6-5 to TRBJ1-2; 10 bases are shared with TRBD1. Germline V lookup: CDR1 MNHEY, CDR2 SVGAGI. This CDR3 has 14 residues. V lost 2 bases to trimming and J lost 8 bases; unmatched junction nucleotides: 5.

The J gene is TRBJ1-4, the V gene TRBV28, with D tentatively TRBD1 (5 bases). Germline CDR1 and CDR2: MDHEN and SYDVKM. This CDR3 has 15 residues. Trimming took 6 bases from V and 3 from J, leaving 14 bases between them. As DNA, the CDR3 is TGTGCCAGCAGGGCCCGGGGGTCCCCTAATGAAAAACTGTTTTTT. It encodes CASRARGSPNEKLFF.

The V gene is TRBV28, the J gene TRBJ1-5; D gene ambiguous. CDR3 size: 16 residues. V lost 2 bases to trimming and J lost 2 bases, with 13 bases between them. CDR1 is MDHEN, CDR2 SYDVKM, per germline. DNA of the CDR3: TGTGCCAGCAGTTTAGAGGCAGCCCTTGGCAATCAGCCCCAGCATTTT. It specifies CASSLEAALGNQPQHF.

This clone was detected once. V gene TRBV5-1 combines with J gene TRBJ1-4; 10 bases agree with TRBD1. The germline gives CDR1 SGHRS, CDR2 YFSETQ. The CDR3 contains 16 residues. The junction had 8 bases not matched to a gene; V was cut back by 1 base and J by 8 bases. The CDR3 nucleotides are TGCGCCAGCAGCTTGCTACCGTGGGGACAGGGGGAAAAACTGTTTTTT. It encodes CASSLLPWGQGEKLFF. The variable domain in full, with the rest retrieved from reference TRBV5-1 and TRBJ1-4, is KAGVTQTPRYLIKTRGQQVTLSCSPISGHRSVSWYQQTPGQGLQFLFEYFSETQRNKGNFPGRFSGRQFSNSRSEMNVSTLELGDSALYLCASSLLPWGQGEKLFFGSGTQLSVL.

The gene calls are TRBV30 and TRBJ2-1; possible D gene TRBD2, 6 bases. The CDR3 length is 14 residues. Germline values: CDR1 GTSNPN, CDR2 SVGIG (reference sequence). V lost 1 base and J lost 8, with 15 bases in between. The CDR3 DNA is TGTGCCTGGAGTGCCCACGGCGGGGTCGATGAGCAGTTCTTC. Translated, it gives CAWSAHGGVDEQFF.

Only a few counts were recorded for this clone. The chain links TRBV9 to TRBJ1-2; possible D gene TRBD1, 5 bases. The CDR3 runs to 14 residues. Germline V CDR1 and CDR2: SGDLS, YYNGEE. V lost 1 base and J lost 7, with 14 bases in between. DNA for the CDR3: TGTGCCAGCAGCGTACAAAGGCAGGGTGGTGGCTACACCTTC. Its translation: CASSVQRQGGGYTF. Together with reference TRBV9 and TRBJ1-2, the CDR3 gives the full variable domain: DSGVTQTPKHLITATGQRVTLRCSPRSGDLSVYWYQQSLDQGLQFLIQYYNGEERAKGNILERFSAQQFPDLHSELNLSSLELGDSALYFCASSVQRQGGGYTFGSGTRLTVV.

This chain links TRBV15 with TRBJ1-1; D uncertain. Germline V gives CDR1 LNHNV, CDR2 YYDKDF (reference sequence). The CDR3 is made up of 15 amino acids. V shed 0 bases and J shed 1 base, with 9 bases lying between them. In DNA, the CDR3 is TGTGCCACCAGCAGAGACATCTCCAGGAACACTGAAGCTTTCTTT. Protein product: CATSRDISRNTEAFF.

The genes are TRBV27 and TRBJ2-3; TRBD1 matches 9 bases. The CDR3 length is 16 residues. The V segment lost 5 bases and the J segment 3 bases; nucleotides outside the gene matches: 9. Germline V gene sequence: CDR1 MNHEY, CDR2 SMNVEV (reference sequence). The CDR3 DNA sequence: TGTGCCAGCAGTCGTCGGACAGGGGTGGTAACAGATACGCAGTATTTT. Protein product: CASSRRTGVVTDTQYF.

The CDR3: CASSYPHLGSSYNEQFF. CDR3 sequence (DNA): TGTGCCAGCAGTTATCCTCACCTAGGAAGCTCCTACAATGAGCAGTTCTTC. The gene calls are TRBV6-2 or TRBV6-3 and TRBJ2-1; unclear D gene. Germline V gene lookup returns CDR1 MNHEY and CDR2 SVGEGT. The CDR3 has 17 amino acids. V shed 3 bases and J shed 0 bases, with 15 bases lying between them.

The chain links TRBV6-4 to TRBJ1-1; 7 nucleotides match TRBD1. V shed 4 bases, J shed 1 base, and the junction held 3 bases outside the gene matches. The CDR3 extends over 14 amino acids. Per the germline V gene, CDR1 is MRHNA and CDR2 is SNTAGT. The CDR3 loop is CASSARQGNTEAFF. The CDR3 DNA reads TGTGCCAGCAGTGCGCGACAGGGGAACACTGAAGCTTTCTTT.

The chain employs TRBV5-5 and TRBJ1-2, with TRBD1 identical over 9 bases. The CDR3 has 13 amino acids. The germline V gene has CDR1 SGHKS and CDR2 YYEKEE (reference sequence). The ends lost 3 bases at V and 14 bases at J; junction bases unmatched: 11. The CDR3 region has the DNA TGTGCCAGCAGCTGGACAGGGGAGGATTCGGGGACCTTC. It encodes CASSWTGEDSGTF. Full variable domain (missing parts from reference TRBV5-5 and TRBJ1-2): DAGVTQSPTHLIKTRGQQVTLRCSPISGHKSVSWYQQVLGQGPQFIFQYYEKEERGRGNFPDRFSARQFPNYSSELNVNALLLGDSALYLCASSWTGEDSGTFGSGTRLTVV.

The chain has TRBV7-9 and TRBJ2-1; TRBD1 is a possible D gene (6 bases). The germline V gene encodes CDR1 SEHNR and CDR2 FQNEAQ (reference sequence). The CDR3 length is 11 residues. Trimming took off 10 bases at V and 7 bases at J, with 11 bases between the two ends. CDR3 DNA sequence: TGTGCCACCCAGGGGTTGAATGAGCAGTTCTTC. It is translated as CATQGLNEQFF.

The chain couples TRBV19 to TRBJ1-1, with 8 bases identical to TRBD1. V dropped 5 bases and J dropped 1; count of bases not matched to a gene: 6. Germline V gives CDR1 LNHDA, CDR2 SQIVND (reference sequence). The CDR3 totals 15 residues. Here the CDR3 DNA reads TGTGCCAGTAGTCCCTGGACAGGGACGAACACTGAAGCTTTCTTT. Its protein product is CASSPWTGTNTEAFF.

The chain uses TRBV10-3 and TRBJ2-3, with 9 bases that match TRBD2. With V trimmed by 10 bases and J by 3 bases, 8 bases remained unmatched. CDR1 is ENHRY, CDR2 SYGVKD, per germline. There are 14 residues in the CDR3. CDR3 amino acids: CATGAGGRTDTQYF. The CDR3 DNA reads as TGTGCCACCGGGGCGGGGGGGCGTACAGATACGCAGTATTTT.